The 27 T cell receptor beta chains presented below share a single source sample, sequenced in a study of cytomegalovirus exposure and HLA in healthy donors. Assay: immunoSEQ multiplex PCR; the TCRdb copy retains only in-frame clones and omits some. The sample holds 100,000 to 130,000 clones, around 95% seen once. Source material: PBMCs. The receptors were gathered from a woman aged 18-29 years in good health and CMV-seronegative.

The J gene is TRBJ2-7, the V gene TRBV5-1; D remains unclear. CDR1 is SGHRS, CDR2 YFSETQ, per germline. V was shortened by 3 bases and J by 3 bases, with 7 bases between the two germline ends. The CDR3 extends over 12 amino acids. The CDR3 loop is CASSSINYEQYF. The CDR3 nucleotides are TGCGCCAGCAGCTCCATCAACTACGAGCAGTACTTC.

V and J are TRBV4-1 and TRBJ1-1; 8 nucleotides match TRBD1. Losses at the gene ends were 0 bases for V and 5 bases for J; bases not matched to a gene: 8. CDR1 is MGHRA, CDR2 YSYEKL, per germline. This CDR3 has 16 residues. The CDR3 nucleotides are TGCGCCAGCAGCCAAGAGGGCAGGGGGCGGAGGACTGAAGCTTTCTTT. Translated: CASSQEGRGRRTEAFF.

The V gene is TRBV6-5, the J gene TRBJ1-1; D is unclear. The ends were cut back, 9 bases at V and 1 base at J, with 6 bases in the middle. Germline V gives CDR1 MNHEY, CDR2 SVGAGI. This CDR3 region has 11 residues. The CDR3: CASSRNTEAFF. In DNA form, the CDR3 reads TGTGCCAGTTCCAGGAACACTGAAGCTTTCTTT.

The rearrangement joins TRBV28 to TRBJ2-5; 9 bases fit TRBD1. V lost 4 bases to trimming and J lost 4 bases; unmatched junction nucleotides: 4. CDR3 length: 14 amino acids. From germline, CDR1 is MDHEN and CDR2 SYDVKM. This CDR3 reads CASSSVGQGETQYF. Written as DNA, the CDR3 is TGTGCCAGCAGTTCTGTGGGACAGGGAGAGACCCAGTACTTC.

The chain is built from TRBV19 and TRBJ2-1, with TRBD1 identical over 11 bases. Germline CDR1 is LNHDA and CDR2 is SQIVND (reference sequence). This CDR3 comprises 15 residues. V lost 6 bases and J lost 4; bases outside the gene matches: 5. Written as DNA, the CDR3 is TGTGCCAGTAGGACGGGACAGGGGGTTTACAATGAGCAGTTCTTC. It specifies CASRTGQGVYNEQFF.

This clone was counted once. The V and J genes are TRBV6-4 and TRBJ2-5, with D tentatively TRBD2 (5 bases). Trimming removed 6 bases from V and 4 bases from J, with 15 bases in between. Germline loops: CDR1 MRHNA, CDR2 SNTAGT. The CDR3 loop spans 14 amino acids. This chain's CDR3 is CASSPTRVRETQYF. CDR3 in DNA: TGTGCCAGCAGCCCAACTAGGGTTCGAGAGACCCAGTACTTC.

This clone has only one observation. V gene TRBV5-1 combines with J gene TRBJ2-1; 9 bases are shared with TRBD2. The J segment lost 7 bases and the V segment lost 3 bases, leaving 8 bases of the junction unmatched. CDR3 length: 15 amino acids. Germline CDR1 and CDR2: SGHRS and YFSETQ. CDR3 in DNA: TGCGCCAGCAGCTACGCGGGGGGGCCTATAAATGAGCAGTTCTTC. Translated, it gives CASSYAGGPINEQFF.

The chain joins TRBV25-1 to TRBJ1-4; perhaps TRBD1 as D (5 bases). V was cut by 6 bases and J by 8 bases, with 13 bases left in between. There are 13 residues in the CDR3. Germline CDR1 is MGHDK and CDR2 is SYGVNS. The CDR3 spells CASRGEGPEKLFF. CDR3 DNA: TGTGCCAGCAGAGGGGAGGGGCCGGAAAAACTGTTTTTT.

The chain links TRBV6-5 to TRBJ1-6; 7 bases align to TRBD1. The CDR3 covers 15 residues. Germline V gene lookup returns CDR1 MNHEY and CDR2 SVGAGI. Trimming removed 4 bases from V and 9 bases from J; junction bases left unmatched: 9. This CDR3 reads CASSSRDSLASPLHF. CDR3 nucleotide sequence: TGTGCCAGCAGTTCTAGGGACAGCTTAGCTTCACCCCTCCACTTT.

In DNA form, the CDR3 reads TGCGCCAGCAGCTTGGATAGACTAGCCAAAAACATTCAGTACTTC. Translation: CASSLDRLAKNIQYF. The chain recombines TRBV5-1 with TRBJ2-4; D remains unclear. This CDR3 comprises 15 residues. V was pared by 0 bases and J by 0 bases, with 7 bases between. The germline gives CDR1 SGHRS, CDR2 YFSETQ.

The chain couples TRBV7-2 to TRBJ2-5; unclear D gene. Trimming pared 1 base from V and 5 bases from J, leaving 11 bases between. The CDR3 length is 14 residues. From germline, CDR1 is SGHTA and CDR2 FQGNSA. CDR3 nucleotide sequence: TGTGCCAGCAGCTTAGGCCCAACATGGGAGACCCAGTACTTC. It yields the protein CASSLGPTWETQYF.

This chain links TRBV7-8 with TRBJ1-1, with 8 nucleotides matching TRBD1. V gave up 5 bases and J gave up 6 bases; unmatched junction bases: 14. The CDR3 is made up of 16 amino acids. Germline V lookup: CDR1 SGHVS, CDR2 FQNEAQ. The CDR3 nucleotides read TGTGCCAGCAGCAGAAACAATGGACAGGGTAGCGCTGAAGCTTTCTTT. It encodes CASSRNNGQGSAEAFF.

The V call is TRBV6-5, the J call TRBJ1-3; D remains unclear. The CDR3 sequence is 14 residues long. Germline V gene data show CDR1 as MNHEY and CDR2 as SVGAGI. The V and J ends lost 8 bases and 0 bases respectively, with 11 bases between them. CDR3 residues: CASRGEDSGNTIYF. The CDR3 coding sequence is TGTGCCAGCCGGGGAGAGGACTCTGGAAACACCATATATTTT.

The rearrangement uses TRBV30 and TRBJ1-4; weak D call: TRBD1 (5 bases). V was shortened by 8 bases and J by 5 bases, with 15 bases between the two germline ends. The CDR3 sequence is 13 residues long. The V gene's germline CDR1 is GTSNPN and CDR2 SVGIG (reference sequence). The CDR3 region is CALRTLVNEKLFF. CDR3 coding DNA: TGTGCCCTACGGACATTAGTAAATGAAAAACTGTTTTTT.

This clone has a single count. The chain has TRBV6-6 and TRBJ1-2; no firm D call. V dropped 7 bases and J dropped 2 bases, with 17 bases sitting between them. The length of the CDR3 is 15 residues. CDR1 and CDR2 (germline): MNHNY, SVGAGI (reference sequence). CDR3 coding DNA: TGTGCCAGCACTCCACCTGCCCTCGGGAACTATGGCTACACCTTC. Protein product: CASTPPALGNYGYTF.

The chain links TRBV18 to TRBJ1-5, with 8 bases matching TRBD1. The germline CDR1 and CDR2 sequences are KGHSH and LQKENI. The V gene end was trimmed by 0 bases and the J gene end by 5 bases; junction bases not matched to a gene: 6. This CDR3 has 16 residues. CDR3 sequence reads: CASSPPPGGADQPQHF. DNA of the CDR3: TGTGCCAGCTCACCACCCCCAGGGGGCGCGGATCAGCCCCAGCATTTT. Filled out from reference TRBV18 and TRBJ1-5, the complete variable domain reads NAGVMQNPRHLVRRRGQEARLRCSPMKGHSHVYWYRQLPEEGLKFMVYLQKENIIDESGMPKERFSAEFPKEGPSILRIQQVVRGDSAAYFCASSPPPGGADQPQHFGDGTRLSIL.

This rearrangement joins TRBV27 to TRBJ2-1; TRBD2 might be the D (5 bases). Germline V gene sequence: CDR1 MNHEY, CDR2 SMNVEV (reference sequence). This CDR3 is built from 15 residues. V lost 3 bases and J 0 bases, leaving 9 bases between the germline ends. The CDR3 DNA is TGTGCCAGCAGTTTGAGGCGGGCCTCCTACAATGAGCAGTTCTTC. Encoded protein: CASSLRRASYNEQFF.

Only one count was recorded for this clone. The rearrangement joins TRBV27 to TRBJ1-5; 7 nucleotides match TRBD1. Germline trimming cut 4 bases from V and 6 bases from J; bases unmatched to any gene: 3. Germline V gene data show CDR1 as MNHEY and CDR2 as SMNVEV (reference sequence). The CDR3 has 13 residues. CDR3 coding DNA: TGTGCCAGCAGTTCGACAGGGACTCAGCCCCAGCATTTT. Translated, it gives CASSSTGTQPQHF.

V is TRBV19 and J is TRBJ2-7; TRBD1 aligns across 8 bases. The V segment lost 1 base and the J segment 6 bases; nucleotides outside the gene matches: 5. Germline V lookup: CDR1 LNHDA, CDR2 SQIVND (reference sequence). The CDR3 spans 14 residues. DNA of the CDR3: TGTGCCAGTAGTATAGTTCCAACAGGGGGCGAGCAGTACTTC. Its translation is CASSIVPTGGEQYF. Complete variable domain (other parts from reference TRBV19 and TRBJ2-7): DGGITQSPKYLFRKEGQNVTLSCEQNLNHDAMYWYRQDPGQGLRLIYYSQIVNDFQKGDIAEGYSVSREKKESFPLTVTSAQKNPTAFYLCASSIVPTGGEQYFGPGTRLTVT.

The rearrangement uses TRBV9 and TRBJ2-1; the match to TRBD2 covers 14 bases. The trim removed 7 bases at V and 7 bases at J, leaving 10 bases unmatched. CDR3 size: 16 residues. Germline CDR1 is SGDLS and CDR2 is YYNGEE. The CDR3 loop reads CASGTSGGRQLNEQFF. The CDR3 coding sequence is TGTGCCAGCGGGACTAGCGGGGGCCGACAGTTAAATGAGCAGTTCTTC.

The V and J genes are TRBV4-3 and TRBJ2-1; the match to TRBD2 covers 10 bases. V lost 0 bases, J lost 6 bases, and 8 bases stayed unmatched. The CDR3 extends over 17 amino acids. Germline V gives CDR1 LGHNA, CDR2 YSLEER. This chain's CDR3 is CASSQDFSGGTFNEQFF. The CDR3 DNA is TGCGCCAGCAGCCAAGACTTTAGCGGGGGGACTTTCAATGAGCAGTTCTTC.

The table lists this clone with a few counts. This chain connects TRBV6-1 to TRBJ1-4; 8 bases fit TRBD1. In germline, CDR1 is MNHNS, CDR2 SASEGT. Germline trimming cut 6 bases from V and 3 bases from J; bases unmatched to any gene: 12. There are 17 residues in the CDR3. The CDR3 sequence: CASRETGGRASNEKLFF. The CDR3 coding sequence is TGTGCCAGCAGGGAAACAGGGGGAAGGGCCTCTAATGAAAAACTGTTTTTT.

The chain employs TRBV5-6 and TRBJ1-2; the D is unclear. Between the trimmed V and J ends, which lost 4 bases and 8 bases, there was a span of 9 bases. The CDR3 is 11 residues long. Germline CDR1 is SGHDT and CDR2 is YYEEEE. CDR3: CASSRGLGYTF. The CDR3, as DNA: TGTGCCAGCAGCCGAGGGTTGGGCTACACCTTC.

The chain links TRBV6-6 to TRBJ1-3, with a possible D match to TRBD1 (5 bases). This CDR3 is built from 14 residues. Germline V gene sequence: CDR1 MNHNY, CDR2 SVGAGI (reference sequence). V lost 9 bases, J lost 1 base, and 13 bases lay in between. DNA for the CDR3: TGTGCCAGTCTTGGGCAGGGATCTGGAAACACCATATATTTT. It translates to CASLGQGSGNTIYF.

This clone was found once. The V call is TRBV4-3, the J call TRBJ1-1; D not certain. CDR1 and CDR2 (germline): LGHNA, YSLEER. The CDR3 covers 15 residues. V was trimmed by 0 bases and J by 1 base, leaving 9 bases between them. CDR3 region: CASSQELGTNTEAFF. For the CDR3, the DNA is TGCGCCAGCAGCCAAGAGCTAGGCACGAACACTGAAGCTTTCTTT.

V is TRBV7-7 and J is TRBJ2-5; D is perhaps TRBD2 (6 bases). Germline V gene lookup returns CDR1 SSHAT and CDR2 FNYEAQ (reference sequence). The CDR3 loop spans 13 amino acids. V was pared by 8 bases and J by 7 bases, with 17 bases between. The CDR3 is CASGGTYGGTQYF. CDR3 nucleotide sequence: TGTGCCAGCGGGGGGACGTATGGGGGGACCCAGTACTTC.

This clone was counted a single time. The rearrangement joins TRBV4-2 to TRBJ2-3; D ambiguous. The CDR3 totals 13 residues. The germline V gene has CDR1 LGHNA and CDR2 YNFKEQ. V lost 0 bases, J lost 4 bases, and 5 bases lay in between. CDR3 residues: CASSQDHPDTQYF. The DNA of the CDR3 is TGTGCCAGCAGCCAAGATCATCCAGATACGCAGTATTTT.